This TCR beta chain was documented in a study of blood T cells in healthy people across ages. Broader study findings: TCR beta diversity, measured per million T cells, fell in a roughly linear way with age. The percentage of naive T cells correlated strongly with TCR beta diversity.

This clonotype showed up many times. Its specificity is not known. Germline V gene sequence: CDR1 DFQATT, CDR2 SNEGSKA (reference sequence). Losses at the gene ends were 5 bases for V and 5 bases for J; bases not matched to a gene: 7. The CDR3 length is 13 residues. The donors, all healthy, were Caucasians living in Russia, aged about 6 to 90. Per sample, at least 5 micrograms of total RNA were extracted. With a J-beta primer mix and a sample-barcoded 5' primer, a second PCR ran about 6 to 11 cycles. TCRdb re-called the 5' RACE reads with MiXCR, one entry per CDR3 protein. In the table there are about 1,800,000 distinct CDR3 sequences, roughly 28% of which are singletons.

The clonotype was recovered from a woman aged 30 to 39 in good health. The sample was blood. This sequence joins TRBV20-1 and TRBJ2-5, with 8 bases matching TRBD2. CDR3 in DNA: TGCAGTGCTCTTGCGGGGGGCCGTGAGACCCAGTACTTC. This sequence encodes CSALAGGRETQYF.